A selection of T cell receptor beta chains follows, all from one sample in a study of blood T cell repertoires in COVID-19. Sequencing used immunoSEQ multiplex PCR; TCRdb keeps in-frame clones, though not all of them. Here the sample spans 250,000 to 350,000 clones, over 75% being singletons. Sample: PBMCs or T cells enriched from blood (not recorded which). Source of these receptors: a woman under 30 who had recovered from COVID-19. Both conserved end residues are part of each CDR3.

TRBJ1-2 | TRBV30 | CAWSVGGGYTF
TRBJ1-3 | TRBV3-1/TRBV3-2 | CASSQTGSGNTIYF
TRBJ1-3 | TRBV11-2 | CASSHTGSGNTIYF
TRBJ2-2 | TRBV24-1 | CATSDAGVTGELFF
TRBJ1-1 | TRBV3-1/TRBV3-2 | CASSPARGRVNTEAFF
TRBJ2-7 | TRBV5-1 | CASSLGGGLSYEQYF
TRBJ2-3 | TRBV10-3 | CAIKSSGSDTQYF
TRBJ1-2 | TRBV9 | CASSVEGGNGYTF
TRBJ2-1 | TRBV27 | CASRARTSDNEQFF
TRBJ1-1 | TRBV27 | CASSTGVLGEAFF
TRBJ1-4 | TRBV9 | CASSVLPNEKLFF
TRBJ2-1 | TRBV5-1 | CASSLVGGSSYNEQFF
TRBJ1-1 | TRBV30 | CAWSGTGITEAFF
TRBJ1-1 | TRBV19 | CASSSFLDRGNTEAFF
TRBJ1-6 | TRBV6-5 | CASRGKAINNSPLHF
TRBJ2-2 | TRBV7-9 | CASSLSVQRGKNTGELFF
TRBJ2-3 | TRBV9 | CASSAAGGANQDTQYF
TRBJ1-5 | TRBV19 | CASIPTVYSNQPQHF
TRBJ2-5 | TRBV28 | CASKGQGRETQYF
TRBJ2-3 | TRBV28 | CASSSSLLAGGSTDTQYF
TRBJ1-5 | TRBV3-1/TRBV3-2 | CASSQDNSGDQPQHF
TRBJ2-5 | TRBV12-3/TRBV12-4 | CASSSSGEETQYF
TRBJ1-2 | TRBV27 | CASSLSRDGGGYGYTF
TRBJ1-5 | TRBV28 | CASSLRQNNQPQHF
TRBJ2-3 | TRBV5-4 | CASSPLSGRRTDTQYF
TRBJ1-2 | TRBV24-1 | CATSAGSDGYTF
TRBJ1-2 | TRBV2 | CASSPDPPGYGYTF
TRBJ1-1 | TRBV27 | CASSVDRVGTEAFF
TRBJ1-1 | TRBV11-3 | CASSPTGSTEAFF
TRBJ1-6 | TRBV11-2 | CASSPGQSYNSPLHF
TRBJ2-7 | TRBV27 | CASRAGEGLTYEQYF
TRBJ1-6 | TRBV10-2 | CASSQTGGYASPLHF
TRBJ2-7 | TRBV27 | CASRVAGAYEQYF
TRBJ2-1 | TRBV29-1 | CSVSSGGAGNEQFF
TRBJ1-1 | TRBV7-9 | CASSFRRNTEAFF
TRBJ2-5 | TRBV3-1/TRBV3-2 | CASSQGAYGGGPETQYF
TRBJ1-2 | TRBV29-1 | CSVARDRDYVYGYTF
TRBJ2-3 | TRBV5-1 | CASRLAGGEDTQYF
TRBJ1-2 | TRBV18 | CASSPEVGDSRGYTF
TRBJ2-1 | TRBV2 | CASSGLQEQFF
TRBJ1-1 | TRBV7-3 | CASSLEGDSFITEAFF
TRBJ2-3 | TRBV7-3 | CASSLTPEADTQYF
TRBJ2-7 | TRBV27 | CASSLRGYEQYF
TRBJ2-3 | TRBV7-2 | CASSLEGLAGAITDTQYF
TRBJ1-1 | TRBV24-1 | CATRGQGNTEAFF
TRBJ2-1 | TRBV7-3 | CASSVSGTSGRNEQFF
TRBJ1-2 | TRBV5-1 | CASSFGAYGYTF
TRBJ1-5 | TRBV12-3/TRBV12-4 | CASSLTGDQPQHF
TRBJ2-7 | TRBV5-5 | CASSPGTLSYEQYF
TRBJ2-1 | TRBV12-5 | CASGLVLGGGDHNEQFF
TRBJ1-2 | TRBV5-6 | CASSLDRYRFKDYGYTF
TRBJ2-3 | TRBV9 | CASSVGGRDGTDTQYF
TRBJ1-1 | TRBV5-1 | CASSSQGATTEAFF
TRBJ2-1 | TRBV19 | CASSKLGGTGNNEQFF
TRBJ2-5 | TRBV30 | CAWGLSGGTTLTQYF
TRBJ1-2 | TRBV20-1 | CSAGGGGYTF